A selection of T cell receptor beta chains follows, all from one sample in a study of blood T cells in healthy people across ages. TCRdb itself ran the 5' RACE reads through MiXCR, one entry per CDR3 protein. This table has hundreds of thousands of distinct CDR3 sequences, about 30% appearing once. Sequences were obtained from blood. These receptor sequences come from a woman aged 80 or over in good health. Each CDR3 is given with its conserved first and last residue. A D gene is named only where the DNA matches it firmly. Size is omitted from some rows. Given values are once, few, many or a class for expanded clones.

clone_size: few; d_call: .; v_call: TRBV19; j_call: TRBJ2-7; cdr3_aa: CASSMGRRDTSSYEQYF; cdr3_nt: TGTGCCAGTAGTATGGGTCGTAGAGACACCTCGTCCTACGAGCAGTACTTC
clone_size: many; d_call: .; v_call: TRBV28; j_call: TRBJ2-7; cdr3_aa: CASSVGGHEQYF; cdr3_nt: TGTGCCAGCAGCGTCGGGGGCCACGAGCAGTACTTC
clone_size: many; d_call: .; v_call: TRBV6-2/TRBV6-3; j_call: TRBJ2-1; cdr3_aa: CASSYGWDEQFF; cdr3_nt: TGTGCCAGCAGTTACGGGTGGGATGAGCAGTTCTTC
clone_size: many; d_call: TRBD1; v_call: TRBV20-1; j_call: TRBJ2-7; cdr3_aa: CSARGDREYEQYF; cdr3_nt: TGCAGTGCTAGGGGGGACAGGGAGTACGAGCAGTACTTC
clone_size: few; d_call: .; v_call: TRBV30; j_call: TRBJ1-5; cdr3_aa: CAWSVNSGHGNQPQHF; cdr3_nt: TGTGCCTGGAGTGTAAATTCGGGACACGGCAATCAGCCCCAGCATTTT
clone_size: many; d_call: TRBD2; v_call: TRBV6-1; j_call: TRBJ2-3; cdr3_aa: CASSYSGGVDTQYF; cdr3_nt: TGTGCCAGCAGCTATAGCGGGGGAGTAGATACGCAGTATTTT
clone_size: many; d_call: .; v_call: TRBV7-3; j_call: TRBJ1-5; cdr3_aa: CASSSGPNQPQHF; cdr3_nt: TGTGCCAGCAGCTCCGGCCCCAATCAGCCCCAGCATTTT
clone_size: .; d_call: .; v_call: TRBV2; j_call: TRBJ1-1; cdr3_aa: CASSVARGPNTEAFF; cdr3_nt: TGTGCCAGCAGTGTGGCAAGGGGACCGAACACTGAAGCTTTCTTT
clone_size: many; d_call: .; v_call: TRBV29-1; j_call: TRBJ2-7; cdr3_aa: CSAYGYDEQYF; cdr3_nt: TGCAGCGCCTACGGTTACGACGAGCAGTACTTC
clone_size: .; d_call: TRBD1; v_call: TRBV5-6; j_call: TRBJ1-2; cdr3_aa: CASSLLTGTGEGYTF; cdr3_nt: TGTGCCAGCAGCTTGTTAACCGGGACAGGGGAAGGCTACACCTTC
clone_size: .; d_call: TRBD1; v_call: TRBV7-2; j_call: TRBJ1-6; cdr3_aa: CASGLGQGRNNSPPHF; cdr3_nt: TGTGCCAGCGGCTTAGGACAGGGACGGAATAATTCACCCCCCCACTTT
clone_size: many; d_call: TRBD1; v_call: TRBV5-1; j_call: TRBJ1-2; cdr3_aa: CASRQGTGSSSGGYTF; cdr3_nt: TGCGCCAGCAGGCAAGGGACAGGGTCCTCGTCGGGTGGCTACACCTTC
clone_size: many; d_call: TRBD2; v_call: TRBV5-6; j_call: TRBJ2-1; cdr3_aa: CASSLERGVSYNEQFF; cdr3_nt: TGTGCCAGCAGCTTGGAGCGGGGGGTCTCCTACAATGAGCAGTTCTTC
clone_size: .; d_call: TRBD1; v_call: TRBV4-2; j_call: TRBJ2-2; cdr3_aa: CASSISLGDSNTGELFF; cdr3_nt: TGTGCCAGCAGCATAAGTTTGGGGGACAGTAACACCGGGGAGCTGTTTTTT
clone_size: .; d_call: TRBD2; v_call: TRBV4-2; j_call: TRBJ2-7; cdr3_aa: CASSQDQAGGNEQYF; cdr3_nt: TGTGCCAGCAGCCAAGATCAGGCGGGGGGCAATGAGCAGTACTTC
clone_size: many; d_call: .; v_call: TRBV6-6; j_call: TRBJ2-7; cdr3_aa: CASSYSNVLAYEQYF; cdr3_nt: TGTGCCAGCAGTTACTCGAATGTCCTAGCATACGAGCAGTACTTC
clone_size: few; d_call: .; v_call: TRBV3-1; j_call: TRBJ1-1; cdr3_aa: CASSPWVAGWAEAFF; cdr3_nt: TGTGCCAGCAGCCCTTGGGTCGCCGGGTGGGCTGAAGCTTTCTTT
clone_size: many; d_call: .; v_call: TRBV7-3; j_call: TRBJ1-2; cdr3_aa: CASSGLGYTF; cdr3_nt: TGTGCCAGCTCAGGGCTTGGCTACACCTTC
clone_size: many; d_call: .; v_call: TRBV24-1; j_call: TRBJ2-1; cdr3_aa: CATSQTDYNEQFF; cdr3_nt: TGTGCCACCAGCCAGACAGATTACAATGAGCAGTTCTTC
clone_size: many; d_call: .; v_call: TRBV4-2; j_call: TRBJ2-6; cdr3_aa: CASSQTSSGANVLTF; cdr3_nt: TGTGCCAGCAGCCAAACCAGCTCTGGGGCCAACGTCCTGACTTTC
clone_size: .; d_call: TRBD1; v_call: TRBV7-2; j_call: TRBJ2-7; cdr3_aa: CASSPARDRPYEQYF; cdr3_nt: TGTGCCAGCAGCCCGGCCCGGGACAGGCCCTACGAGCAGTACTTC
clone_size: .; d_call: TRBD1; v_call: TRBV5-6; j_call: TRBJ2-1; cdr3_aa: CASTRAGTEGYNEQFF; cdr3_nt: TGTGCCAGCACCAGAGCCGGGACAGAAGGATACAATGAGCAGTTCTTC
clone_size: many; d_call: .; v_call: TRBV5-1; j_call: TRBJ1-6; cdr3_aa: CASSIGTENSPLHF; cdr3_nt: TGCGCCAGCAGCATAGGGACGGAGAATTCACCCCTCCACTTT
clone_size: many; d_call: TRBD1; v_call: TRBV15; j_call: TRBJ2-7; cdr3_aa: CATSRSGTGGYEQYF; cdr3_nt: TGTGCCACCAGCAGGTCCGGGACAGGGGGCTACGAGCAGTACTTC
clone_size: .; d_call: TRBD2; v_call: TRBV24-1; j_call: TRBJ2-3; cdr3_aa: CATSDPTSGDTQYF; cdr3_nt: TGTGCCACCAGTGACCCGACTAGCGGAGATACGCAGTATTTT
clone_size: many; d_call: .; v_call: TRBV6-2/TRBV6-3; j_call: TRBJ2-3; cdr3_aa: CASSRGLSTDTQYF; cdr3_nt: TGTGCCAGCAGTCGGGGACTGAGCACAGATACGCAGTATTTT
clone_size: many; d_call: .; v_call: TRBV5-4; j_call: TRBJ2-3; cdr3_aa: CASSLGQLSTDTQYF; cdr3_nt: TGTGCCAGCAGCTTGGGACAACTCAGCACAGATACGCAGTATTTT
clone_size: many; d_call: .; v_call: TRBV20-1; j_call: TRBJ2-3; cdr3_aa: CSALGRGTDTQYF; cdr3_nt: TGCAGTGCCCTCGGACGGGGCACAGATACGCAGTATTTT
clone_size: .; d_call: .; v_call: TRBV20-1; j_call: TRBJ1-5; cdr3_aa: CSARQGTQPQHF; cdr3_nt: TGCAGTGCTAGACAGGGGACTCAGCCCCAGCATTTT
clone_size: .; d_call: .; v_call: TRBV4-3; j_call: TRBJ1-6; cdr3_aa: CASSQEAWGLRSSYNSPLHF; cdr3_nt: TGCGCCAGCAGCCAAGAAGCGTGGGGGCTAAGGAGCTCCTATAATTCACCCCTCCACTTT
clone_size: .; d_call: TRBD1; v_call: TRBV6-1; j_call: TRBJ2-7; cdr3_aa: CASSPIAGQGISYEQYF; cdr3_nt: TGTGCCAGCAGTCCTATCGCGGGACAGGGGATTTCCTACGAGCAGTACTTC
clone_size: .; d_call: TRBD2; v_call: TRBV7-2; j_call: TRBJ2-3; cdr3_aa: CVSSFLAGEGTDTQYF; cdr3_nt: TGTGTCAGCAGCTTTTTGGCGGGAGAAGGCACAGATACGCAGTATTTT
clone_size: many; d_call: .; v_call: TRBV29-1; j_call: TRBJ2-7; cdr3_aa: CSVRAGSSYEQYF; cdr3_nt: TGCAGCGTTCGGGCAGGGAGCTCCTACGAGCAGTACTTC
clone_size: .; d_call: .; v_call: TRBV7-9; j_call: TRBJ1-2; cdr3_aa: CASSQDTYGYTF; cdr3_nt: TGTGCCAGCAGTCAAGATACCTATGGCTACACCTTC
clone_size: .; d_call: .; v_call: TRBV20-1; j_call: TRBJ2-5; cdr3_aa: CSAPSGFVETQYF; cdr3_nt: TGCAGTGCTCCGTCAGGGTTTGTGGAGACCCAGTACTTC
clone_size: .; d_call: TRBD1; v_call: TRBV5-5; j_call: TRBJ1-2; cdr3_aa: CAGSLDGTGGYGYTF; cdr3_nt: TGTGCCGGCAGCTTGGACGGTACAGGGGGCTATGGCTACACCTTC
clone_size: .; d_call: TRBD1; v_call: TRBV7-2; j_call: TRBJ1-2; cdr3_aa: CASSLGRGLGGHTF; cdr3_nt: TGTGCCAGCAGCTTAGGCAGGGGGCTGGGTGGCCACACCTTC
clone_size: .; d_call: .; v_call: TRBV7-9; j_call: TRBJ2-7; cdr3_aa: CASSGTRDPYEQYF; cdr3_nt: TGTGCCAGCAGCGGGACAAGAGATCCCTACGAGCAGTACTTC
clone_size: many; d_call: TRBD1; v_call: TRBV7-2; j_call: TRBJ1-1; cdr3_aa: CASSLGSRGSTEAFF; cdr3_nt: TGTGCCAGCAGCTTAGGTTCCAGGGGGAGTACTGAAGCTTTCTTT
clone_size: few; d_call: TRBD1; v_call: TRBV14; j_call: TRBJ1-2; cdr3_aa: CASSRKQGTIYGYTF; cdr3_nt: TGTGCCAGCAGCCGAAAACAGGGGACGATCTATGGCTACACCTTC
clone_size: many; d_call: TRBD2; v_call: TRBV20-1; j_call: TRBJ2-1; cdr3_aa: CSAPTSGVGEQFF; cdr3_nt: TGCAGTGCGCCGACTAGCGGGGTTGGTGAGCAGTTCTTC
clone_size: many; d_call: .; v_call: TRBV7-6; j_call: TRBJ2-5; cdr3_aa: CASGWGSEQETQYF; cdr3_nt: TGTGCCAGCGGTTGGGGGTCGGAGCAAGAGACCCAGTACTTC
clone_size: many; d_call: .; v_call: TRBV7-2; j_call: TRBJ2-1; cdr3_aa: CASSQSLSSYNEQFF; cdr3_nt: TGTGCCAGCAGCCAAAGTTTGAGCTCCTACAATGAGCAGTTCTTC
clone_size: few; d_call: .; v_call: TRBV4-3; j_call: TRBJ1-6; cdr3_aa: CASSQDYREASSYNSPLHF; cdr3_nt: TGCGCCAGCAGCCAAGATTATCGGGAGGCGAGCTCCTATAATTCACCCCTCCACTTT
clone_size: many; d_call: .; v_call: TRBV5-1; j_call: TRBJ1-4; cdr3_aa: CASSVGTRNEKLFF; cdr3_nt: TGCGCCAGCAGCGTCGGGACGCGGAATGAAAAACTGTTTTTT
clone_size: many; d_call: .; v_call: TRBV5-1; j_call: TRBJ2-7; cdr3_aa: CASSLNYEQYF; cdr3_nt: TGCGCCAGCAGCTTAAACTACGAGCAGTACTTC
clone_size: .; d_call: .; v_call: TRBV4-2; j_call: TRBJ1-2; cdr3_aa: CASSHPDRLAGYTF; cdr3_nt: TGTGCCAGCAGCCACCCCGACAGGTTGGCTGGCTACACCTTC
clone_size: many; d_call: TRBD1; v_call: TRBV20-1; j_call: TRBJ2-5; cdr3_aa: CSASNSGQEPRETQYF; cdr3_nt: TGCAGTGCTAGTAATTCGGGACAGGAACCAAGAGAGACCCAGTACTTC
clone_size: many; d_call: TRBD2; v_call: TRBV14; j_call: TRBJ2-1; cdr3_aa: CASSTLAGGYNEQFF; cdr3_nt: TGTGCCAGCAGCACACTAGCGGGGGGGTACAATGAGCAGTTCTTC
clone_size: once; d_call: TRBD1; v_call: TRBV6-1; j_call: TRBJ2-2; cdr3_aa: CASSDSTGGWTGELFF; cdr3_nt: TGTGCCAGCAGTGACTCCACAGGGGGTTGGACCGGGGAGCTGTTTTTT
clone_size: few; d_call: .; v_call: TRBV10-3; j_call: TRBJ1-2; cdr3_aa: CAISESRVAGNGYTF; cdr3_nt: TGTGCCATCAGTGAGTCTCGTGTGGCAGGAAATGGCTACACCTTC
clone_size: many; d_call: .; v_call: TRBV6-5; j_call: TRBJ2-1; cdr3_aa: CASCRLGGGSYNEQFF; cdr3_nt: TGTGCCAGTTGTCGCCTCGGGGGCGGTTCCTACAATGAGCAGTTCTTC